This T cell receptor (beta chain) was obtained from a study of cytomegalovirus exposure and HLA in healthy donors. General study results and limits: The study designated fewer than 200 TCR beta chains cytomegalovirus-associated.

The PCR employed 60 Vbeta primers together with 13 Jbeta primers. Assay: immunoSEQ multiplex PCR; the TCRdb copy retains only in-frame clones and omits some. Among more than 100,000 clones listed, over 70% were seen once. A few counts support this clone. Its antigen remains unidentified. The sequencing sample was made of PBMCs. The TCR originated in a female donor in good health and CMV-seropositive.

CDR3 coding DNA: TGTGCCTGGAGTCGACGGGAGCATCAGCCCCAGCATTTT. Translation gives CAWSRREHQPQHF. V gene TRBV30 combines with J gene TRBJ1-5; D is unclear. V shed 2 bases and J shed 5 bases, with 10 bases lying between them. The CDR3 is made up of 13 amino acids. CDR1 and CDR2 from the germline V gene are GTSNPN and SVGIG (reference sequence).